This T cell receptor beta chain was identified during a study of blood T cell repertoires in COVID-19. Measured with immunoSEQ multiplex PCR; TCRdb has only the in-frame clones, and not every one. The table records roughly 3,600 clones, 89% of them present only once. V was pared by 1 base and J by 1 base, with 5 bases of the junction left unmatched. The germline V gene encodes CDR1 SEHNR and CDR2 FQNEAQ (reference sequence). CDR3 length: 16 amino acids. Sequencing was done on a sample of peripheral blood. This clonotype was obtained from a woman aged 70-85 years with active COVID-19. The rearrangement uses TRBV7-9 and TRBJ2-7; 9 positions match TRBD1. This CDR3 is CASSLEGTGRSYEQYF. The CDR3 coding sequence is TGTGCCAGCAGCTTAGAAGGGACAGGGAGGTCCTACGAGCAGTACTTC.